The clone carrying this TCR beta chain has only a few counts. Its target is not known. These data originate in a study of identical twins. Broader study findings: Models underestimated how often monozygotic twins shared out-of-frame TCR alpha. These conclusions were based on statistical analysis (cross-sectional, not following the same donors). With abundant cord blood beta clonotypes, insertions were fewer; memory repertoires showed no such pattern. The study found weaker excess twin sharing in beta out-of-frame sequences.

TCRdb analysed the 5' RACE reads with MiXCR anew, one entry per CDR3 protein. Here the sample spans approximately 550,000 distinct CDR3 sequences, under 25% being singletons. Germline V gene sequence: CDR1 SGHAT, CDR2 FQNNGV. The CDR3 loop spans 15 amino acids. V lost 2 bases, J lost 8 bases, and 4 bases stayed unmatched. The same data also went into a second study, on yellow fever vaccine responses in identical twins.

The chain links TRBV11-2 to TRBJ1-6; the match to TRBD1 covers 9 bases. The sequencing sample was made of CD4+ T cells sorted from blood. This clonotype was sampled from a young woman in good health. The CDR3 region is CASSLSGTGHSPLHF. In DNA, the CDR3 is TGTGCCAGCAGCTTATCCGGGACAGGGCATTCACCCCTCCACTTT.